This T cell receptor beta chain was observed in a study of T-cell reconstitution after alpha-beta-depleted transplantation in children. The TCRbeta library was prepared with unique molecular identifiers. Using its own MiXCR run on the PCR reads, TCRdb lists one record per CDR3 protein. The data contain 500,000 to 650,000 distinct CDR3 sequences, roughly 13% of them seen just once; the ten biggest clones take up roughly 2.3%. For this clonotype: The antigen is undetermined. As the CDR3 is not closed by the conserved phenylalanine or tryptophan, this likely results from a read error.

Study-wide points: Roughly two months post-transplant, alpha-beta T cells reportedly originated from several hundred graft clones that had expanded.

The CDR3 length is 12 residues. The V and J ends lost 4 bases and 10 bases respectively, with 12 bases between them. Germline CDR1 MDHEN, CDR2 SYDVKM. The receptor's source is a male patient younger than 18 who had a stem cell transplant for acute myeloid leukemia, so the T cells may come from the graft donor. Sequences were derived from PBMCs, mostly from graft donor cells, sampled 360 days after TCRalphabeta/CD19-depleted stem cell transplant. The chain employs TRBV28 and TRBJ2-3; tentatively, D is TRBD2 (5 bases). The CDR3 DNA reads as TGTGCCAGCAGTTCCGACTCCGGGGCGCAGTATTAT. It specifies CASSSDSGAQYY.